The clone carrying this T cell receptor (beta chain) was counted ten times or more. Its cognate antigen is unknown. The entry originates in a study of early T cells in non-severe SARS-CoV-2 infection. Study details: The authors sequenced bulk RNA from unsorted whole blood, leaving chains unpaired. General study points: The VDJdb matching leaned toward anti-spike CD8 responses and overlooked private and CD4 specificities.

Attachment of unique molecular identifiers to individual cDNA molecules was performed. TCRdb used MiXCR to reprocess the 5' RACE reads, holding one entry per CDR3 protein. The data show around 61,000 distinct CDR3 sequences, approximately 12% seen once. The CDR3 spans 16 residues. The V gene end was trimmed by 4 bases and the J gene end by 2 bases; junction bases not matched to a gene: 8. Germline CDR1 reads SNHLY; CDR2 reads FYNNEI. The sample comprised whole blood. The V and J genes are TRBV2 and TRBJ2-7; 10 bases align to TRBD2. The sequence was collected from an adult who was a healthcare worker with PCR-confirmed SARS-CoV-2 infection or an uninfected control (not recorded which). CDR3 amino acids: CASSASSGRLPYEQYF. Here the CDR3 DNA reads TGTGCCAGCAGTGCTTCTAGCGGGAGACTCCCCTACGAGCAGTACTTC.